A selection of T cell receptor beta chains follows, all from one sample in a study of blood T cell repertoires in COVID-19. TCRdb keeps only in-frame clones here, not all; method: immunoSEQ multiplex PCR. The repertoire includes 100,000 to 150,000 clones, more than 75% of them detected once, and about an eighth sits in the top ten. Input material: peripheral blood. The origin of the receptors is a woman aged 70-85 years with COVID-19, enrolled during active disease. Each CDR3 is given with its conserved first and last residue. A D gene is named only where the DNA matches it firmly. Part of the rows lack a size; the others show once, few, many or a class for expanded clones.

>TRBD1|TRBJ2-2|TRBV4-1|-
CASSQVPQGVGTGELFF
TGCGCCAGCAGCCAAGTTCCTCAGGGGGTAGGCACCGGGGAGCTGTTTTTT
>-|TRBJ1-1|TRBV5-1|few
CASSLVADKNTEAFF
TGCGCCAGCAGCTTGGTGGCAGATAAGAACACTGAAGCTTTCTTT
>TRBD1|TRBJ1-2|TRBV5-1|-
CASSSQPFDRGIGYTF
TGCGCCAGCAGCTCCCAACCATTCGACAGGGGAATAGGCTACACCTTC
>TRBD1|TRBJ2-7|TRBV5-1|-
CASSPGTGLAYEQYF
TGCGCCAGCAGCCCCGGGACAGGGTTGGCCTACGAGCAGTACTTC
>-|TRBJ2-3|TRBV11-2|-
CASSTNRGTDTQYF
TGTGCCAGCAGTACCAACCGGGGCACAGATACGCAGTATTTT
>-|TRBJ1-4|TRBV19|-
CASRTAQGQATNEKLFF
TGTGCCAGTAGAACGGCGCAGGGGCAAGCAACTAATGAAAAACTGTTTTTT
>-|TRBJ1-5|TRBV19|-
CASTIGGYQPQHF
TGTGCCAGTACCATCGGCGGCTATCAGCCCCAGCATTTT
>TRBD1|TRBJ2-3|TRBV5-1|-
CASSPSGAGGSDTQYF
TGCGCCAGCAGCCCCTCCGGAGCAGGGGGTTCAGATACGCAGTATTTT
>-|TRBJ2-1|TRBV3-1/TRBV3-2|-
CASSRVSYNEQFF
TGTGCCAGCAGCCGCGTCTCCTACAATGAGCAGTTCTTC
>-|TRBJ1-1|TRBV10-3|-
CAISLDGGLRNTEAFF
TGTGCCATCAGTCTAGATGGAGGCCTCCGAAACACTGAAGCTTTCTTT
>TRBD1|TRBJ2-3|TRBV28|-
CASSTRGIGTDTQYF
TGTGCCAGCAGTACCAGGGGGATTGGAACAGATACGCAGTATTTT
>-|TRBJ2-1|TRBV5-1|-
CASSTTRGYSYNEQFF
TGCGCCAGCAGCACCACACGGGGGTATTCCTACAATGAGCAGTTCTTC
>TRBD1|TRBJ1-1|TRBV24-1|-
CATSDPGGGTEAFF
TGTGCCACCAGTGATCCAGGGGGCGGCACTGAAGCTTTCTTT
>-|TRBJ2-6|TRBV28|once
CASSPIQGANVLTF
TGTGCCAGCAGTCCGATACAGGGGGCCAACGTCCTGACTTTC
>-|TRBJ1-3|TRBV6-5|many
CASSLATASGNTIYF
TGTGCCAGCAGTCTCGCGACAGCCTCTGGAAACACCATATATTTT
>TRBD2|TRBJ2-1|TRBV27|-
CASSWRGAYNEQFF
TGTGCCAGCAGTTGGCGGGGGGCCTACAATGAGCAGTTCTTC
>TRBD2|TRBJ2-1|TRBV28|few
CASSFPSAGGPFSSYNEQFF
TGTGCCAGCAGTTTCCCGTCAGCGGGGGGTCCTTTTAGCTCCTACAATGAGCAGTTCTTC
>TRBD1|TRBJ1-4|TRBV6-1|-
CASSDPTGANEKLFF
TGTGCCAGCAGTGACCCGACAGGGGCTAATGAAAAACTGTTTTTT
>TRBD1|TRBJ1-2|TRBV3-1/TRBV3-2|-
CASSQGRGSDGYTF
TGTGCCAGCAGCCAAGGCAGGGGGAGTGATGGCTACACCTTC
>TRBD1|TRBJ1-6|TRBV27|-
CATHPSATGGNSPLHF
TGTGCCACCCACCCCTCCGCAACAGGGGGTAATTCACCCCTCCACTTT
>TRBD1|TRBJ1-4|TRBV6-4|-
CASTPGQGATNEKLFF
TGTGCCAGCACCCCGGGACAGGGCGCAACTAATGAAAAACTGTTTTTT
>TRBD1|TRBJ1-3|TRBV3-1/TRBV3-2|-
CASSPRTGGRSGNTIYF
TGTGCCAGCAGCCCCCGGACAGGGGGCCGCTCTGGAAACACCATATATTTT
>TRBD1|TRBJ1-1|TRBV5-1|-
CASSLGTGGNTEAFF
TGCGCCAGCAGCTTGGGCACAGGGGGAAACACTGAAGCTTTCTTT
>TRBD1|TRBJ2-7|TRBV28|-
CASSPGTGRSYEQYF
TGTGCCAGCAGTCCGGGGACAGGGAGATCCTACGAGCAGTACTTC
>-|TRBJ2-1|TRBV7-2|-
CASSQPRSTGGIF
TGTGCCAGCAGCCAGCCGAGATCGACAGGTGGAATCTTC
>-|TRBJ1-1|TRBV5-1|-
CASSFGLTNTEAFF
TGCGCCAGCAGCTTTGGACTGACGAACACTGAAGCTTTCTTT
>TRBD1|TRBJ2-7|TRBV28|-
CASRKQGYSSEQYF
TGTGCCAGCAGAAAACAGGGGTATTCGAGCGAGCAGTACTTC
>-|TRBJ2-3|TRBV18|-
CASSLQRQSTDTQYF
TGTGCCAGCTCCCTACAGCGACAGTCCACAGATACGCAGTATTTT
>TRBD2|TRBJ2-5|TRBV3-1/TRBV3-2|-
CASSQDSSGGAEGLETQYF
TGTGCCAGCAGCCAAGATTCTAGCGGGGGGGCTGAGGGTCTGGAGACCCAGTACTTC
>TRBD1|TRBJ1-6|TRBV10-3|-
CAIRIQGENSPLHF
TGTGCCATCAGGATACAGGGGGAGAATTCACCCCTCCACTTT
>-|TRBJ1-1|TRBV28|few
CASSETGDNTEAFF
TGTGCCAGCAGTGAGACTGGTGACAACACTGAAGCTTTCTTT
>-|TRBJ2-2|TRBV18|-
CASSRDSANTGELFF
TGTGCCAGCTCACGAGACAGCGCGAACACCGGGGAGCTGTTTTTT
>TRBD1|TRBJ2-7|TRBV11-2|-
CASSLVSGQGRLYEQYF
TGTGCCAGCAGCTTAGTTTCCGGACAGGGTCGACTCTACGAGCAGTACTTC
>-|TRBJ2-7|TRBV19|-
CASSGIAPFYEQYF
TGTGCCAGTAGTGGGATAGCGCCGTTCTACGAGCAGTACTTC
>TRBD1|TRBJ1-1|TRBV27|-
CASKEDRKNTEAFF
TGTGCCAGCAAAGAGGACAGGAAAAACACTGAAGCTTTCTTT
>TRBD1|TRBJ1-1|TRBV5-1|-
CASSGQVLTGNLMNTEAFF
TGCGCCAGCAGCGGACAGGTTCTGACGGGGAACCTTATGAACACTGAAGCTTTCTTT
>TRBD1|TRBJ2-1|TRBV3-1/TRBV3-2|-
CASSSPTGWANEQFF
TGTGCCAGCAGCTCACCGACAGGGTGGGCGAATGAGCAGTTCTTC
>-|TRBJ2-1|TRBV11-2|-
CASSLDGSHIFNEQFF
TGTGCCAGCAGCTTAGATGGTAGCCACATATTCAATGAGCAGTTCTTC
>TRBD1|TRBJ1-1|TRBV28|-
CASSLAPNTGGPEAFF
TGTGCCAGCAGCCTAGCGCCAAATACAGGGGGACCTGAAGCTTTCTTT
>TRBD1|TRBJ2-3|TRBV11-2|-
CASSLGQGASDTQYF
TGTGCCAGCAGCTTAGGACAGGGGGCCTCAGATACGCAGTATTTT
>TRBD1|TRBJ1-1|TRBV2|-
CASSVQGAYTEAFF
TGTGCCAGCAGTGTGCAGGGGGCGTACACTGAAGCTTTCTTT
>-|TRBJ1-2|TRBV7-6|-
CASSSRPTGRDQSPNGYTF
TGTGCCAGCAGCTCACGCCCGACAGGACGGGACCAAAGTCCAAATGGCTACACCTTC
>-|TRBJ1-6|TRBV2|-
CASSETRTENSPLHF
TGTGCCAGCAGTGAGACTAGGACGGAGAATTCACCCCTCCACTTT
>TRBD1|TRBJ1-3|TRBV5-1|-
CASSLAGGAYGNTIYF
TGCGCCAGCAGCTTAGCAGGGGGCGCGTATGGAAACACCATATATTTT
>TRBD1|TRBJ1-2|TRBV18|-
CASSAALLQGVGGYTF
TGTGCCAGCTCAGCGGCACTCTTACAGGGGGTGGGTGGCTACACCTTC
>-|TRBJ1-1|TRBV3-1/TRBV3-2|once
CASSQEHQGGNTEAFF
TGTGCCAGCAGCCAAGAACACCAGGGAGGGAACACTGAAGCTTTCTTT
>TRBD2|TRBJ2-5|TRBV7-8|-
CASSPMGAGGGSETQYF
TGTGCCAGCAGCCCAATGGGTGCGGGGGGCGGATCAGAGACCCAGTACTTC
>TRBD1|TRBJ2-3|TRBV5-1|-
CASSTGQARGTDTQYF
TGCGCCAGCAGCACGGGACAGGCCAGGGGCACAGATACGCAGTATTTT
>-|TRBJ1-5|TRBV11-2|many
CASSLGDTQPQHF
TGTGCCAGCAGCTTAGGGGACACCCAGCCCCAGCATTTT
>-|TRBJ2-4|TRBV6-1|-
CASSEAISGPFLAKNIQYF
TGTGCCAGCAGTGAAGCTATAAGTGGGCCCTTTTTAGCCAAAAACATTCAGTACTTC
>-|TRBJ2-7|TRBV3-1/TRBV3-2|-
CASSQDEAGSYEQYF
TGTGCCAGCAGCCAAGATGAAGCGGGCTCCTACGAGCAGTACTTC
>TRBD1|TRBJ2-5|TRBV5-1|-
CASSPQGGETQYF
TGCGCCAGCAGCCCACAGGGGGGAGAGACCCAGTACTTC
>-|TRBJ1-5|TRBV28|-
CASSLSGDSNQPQHF
TGTGCCAGCAGTTTATCAGGGGATAGCAATCAGCCCCAGCATTTT
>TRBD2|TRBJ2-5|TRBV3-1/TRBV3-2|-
CASSHPFSGSQETQYF
TGTGCCAGCAGCCACCCGTTTAGCGGGAGCCAAGAGACCCAGTACTTC
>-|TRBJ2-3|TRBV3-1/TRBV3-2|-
CASSQDRGGGPDTQYF
TGTGCCAGCAGCCAAGACCGAGGCGGAGGCCCAGATACGCAGTATTTT
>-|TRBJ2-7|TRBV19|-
CASSIQAGTYEQYF
TGTGCCAGTAGTATACAGGCCGGAACCTACGAGCAGTACTTC
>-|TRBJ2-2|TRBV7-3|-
CASSYTGTFDTGELFF
TGTGCCAGCAGCTATACAGGGACGTTCGACACCGGGGAGCTGTTTTTT
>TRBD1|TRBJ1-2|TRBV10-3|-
CAITAGTDYGYTF
TGTGCCATCACGGCAGGGACAGACTATGGCTACACCTTC
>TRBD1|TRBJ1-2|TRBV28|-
CATTDRAPGYGYTF
TGTGCCACGACTGACAGGGCTCCTGGGTATGGCTACACCTTC
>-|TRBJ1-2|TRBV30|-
CAWSVLGEAYGYTF
TGTGCCTGGAGTGTACTAGGAGAGGCCTATGGCTACACCTTC